These T cell receptor beta chains were read from a single sample in a study of blood T cell repertoires in COVID-19. Libraries were prepared by immunoSEQ multiplex PCR; TCRdb keeps only in-frame clonotypes and omits some of them. The sample has about 34,000 clones, about 90% seen once. The specimen was peripheral blood. Receptor source: an elderly man with acute or convalescent COVID-19. The CDR3 runs from the conserved cysteine through the conserved F or W. The D gene is left open where the match is weak. Clone size appears in some rows only: once, few, many, or a class for an expanded clone.

>.|TRBJ1-2|TRBV30|.
TGCGCCTGGAGTCTTTTTAACTATGGCTACACCTTC
CAWSLFNYGYTF
>.|TRBJ1-2|TRBV7-9|.
TGTGCCAGCAGCTTAAGGAGCGGGAATGGCTACACCTTC
CASSLRSGNGYTF
>TRBD1|TRBJ1-2|TRBV9|.
TGTGCCAGCAGCGTCGGGACAGGGGGCGGCTACACCTTC
CASSVGTGGGYTF
>TRBD2|TRBJ2-1|TRBV4-2|.
TGTGCCAGCAGCCATCCAAGCGGGGGGGCTTTGGTTGAGCAGTTCTTC
CASSHPSGGALVEQFF
>.|TRBJ2-2|TRBV6-5|.
TGTGCCAGCAGTATCGGGGGAGACACCGGGGAGCTGTTTTTT
CASSIGGDTGELFF
>.|TRBJ1-5|TRBV18|.
TGTGCCAGCTCACCAGGGGGCGCAGACCAGCCCCAGCATTTT
CASSPGGADQPQHF
>TRBD2|TRBJ2-1|TRBV10-3|.
TGTGCCATCAGTGGCGCTAGCGGGGGGAATAATGAGCAGTTCTTC
CAISGASGGNNEQFF
>.|TRBJ1-5|TRBV6-5|.
TGTGCCAGCAGGGAGGTGTCAGGAGGGGATCAGCCCCAGCATTTT
CASREVSGGDQPQHF
>.|TRBJ2-2|TRBV5-1|.
TGCGCCAGCAGCTCCCTAGGGGCGGTGGACACCGGGGAGCTGTTTTTT
CASSSLGAVDTGELFF
>TRBD1|TRBJ1-2|TRBV19|.
TGTGCCAGTAGTCATCGGGGACAGGGGTACTATGGCTACACCTTC
CASSHRGQGYYGYTF
>.|TRBJ2-7|TRBV15|.
TGTGCCACCAGCAGAGCCACAGTTTACGAGCAGTACTTC
CATSRATVYEQYF
>.|TRBJ2-5|TRBV7-2|.
TGTGCCAGCAGCTTACAAGGGCGGGGGCTAAGAGAGACCCAGTACTTC
CASSLQGRGLRETQYF
>TRBD1|TRBJ2-2|TRBV5-1|.
TGCGCCAGCACCCCGGGGGGACAGGGAACCGGGGAGCTGTTTTTT
CASTPGGQGTGELFF
>TRBD1|TRBJ2-7|TRBV30|.
TGTGCCTGGAGGAGGGGACAGGGGCTTTTGGGCGAGCAGTACTTC
CAWRRGQGLLGEQYF
>.|TRBJ2-7|TRBV3-1/TRBV3-2|.
TGTGCCAGCAGCCTCTCCGGACAGGGAGGGGGTCAGTACTTC
CASSLSGQGGGQYF
>.|TRBJ2-7|TRBV6-5|.
TGTGCCAGCAGCCTCGGGAGTCGGTACGAGCAGTACTTC
CASSLGSRYEQYF
>.|TRBJ1-1|TRBV12-3/TRBV12-4|.
TGTGCCAGCAGCGTCCGGGACAAAGCTTTCTTT
CASSVRDKAFF
>.|TRBJ1-1|TRBV6-6|.
TGTGCCAGCAGTCCTTCTGGGCTCACTGAAGCTTTCTTT
CASSPSGLTEAFF
>TRBD1|TRBJ1-1|TRBV6-5|.
TGTGCCAGCAGTCCGGACAGGTCGAACACTGAAGCTTTCTTT
CASSPDRSNTEAFF
>.|TRBJ2-7|TRBV6-4|few
TGTGCCAGCAGGCGCAGGGCGTACGAGCAGTACTTC
CASRRRAYEQYF
>TRBD1|TRBJ2-7|TRBV9|.
TGTGCCAGCAGCCCTAGAGGACAGGCTACCTACGAGCAGTACTTC
CASSPRGQATYEQYF
>.|TRBJ2-2|TRBV11-2|.
TGTGCCAGCAGCTTAGCATGGGGGACTGTAAGGTTCACCGGGGAGCTGTTTTTT
CASSLAWGTVRFTGELFF
>TRBD1|TRBJ2-4|TRBV11-2|.
TGTGCCAGCAGGACAGGGGGGGGAAACATTCAGTACTTC
CASRTGGGNIQYF
>.|TRBJ2-7|TRBV5-1|few
TGCGCCAGCAGTAGGACAGAAACCCCTGGAAGCTCCTACGAGCAGTACTTC
CASSRTETPGSSYEQYF
>TRBD1|TRBJ1-4|TRBV6-5|.
TGTGCCAGCAGCCGAGGGGACAGTTTTAATGAAAAACTGTTTTTT
CASSRGDSFNEKLFF
>TRBD1|TRBJ1-2|TRBV6-2/TRBV6-3|.
TGTGCCAGCAGTTACTCCACAGGGGGCGGCACCTTC
CASSYSTGGGTF
>TRBD2|TRBJ2-1|TRBV18|.
TGTGCCAGCTCACCGGGACTAGCTCTCTCCTACAATGAGCAGTTCTTC
CASSPGLALSYNEQFF
>.|TRBJ1-2|TRBV7-9|.
TGTGCCAGCAGCCCCGGCCAGGGGAGGGACTATGGCTACACCTTC
CASSPGQGRDYGYTF
>TRBD1|TRBJ1-6|TRBV29-1|.
TGCAGCGTAAGGACAGGGGGGAATTCACCCCTCCACTTT
CSVRTGGNSPLHF
>.|TRBJ1-5|TRBV7-2|.
TGTGCCAGCAGCCAGGGGACCGCTCCCCATTTT
CASSQGTAPHF
>.|TRBJ1-1|TRBV6-2/TRBV6-3|.
TGTGCCAGCAGTTACTATGGGGCTGGCACTGAAGCTTTCTTT
CASSYYGAGTEAFF
>TRBD1|TRBJ1-2|TRBV5-4|.
TGTGCCAGCAGCTGGGGGTTAACAGGGGAGCGAGGCTACACCTTC
CASSWGLTGERGYTF
>.|TRBJ2-5|TRBV12-3/TRBV12-4|.
TGTGCCAGCAGTTTAGGACAGAAAGAGACCCAGTACTTC
CASSLGQKETQYF
>.|TRBJ2-2|TRBV10-3|.
TGTGCCATCAGTGTTTCCACGAACACCGGGGAGCTGTTTTTT
CAISVSTNTGELFF
>.|TRBJ2-1|TRBV7-9|once
TGTACCAGCAGCTTGCTTGGCCTTAAGTTGAACAATGAGCAGTTCTTC
CTSSLLGLKLNNEQFF
>.|TRBJ1-4|TRBV9|.
TGTGCCAGCAGCCCGAGGACCTTAAGGGGAGAAAAACTGTTTTTT
CASSPRTLRGEKLFF
>.|TRBJ1-3|TRBV18|once
TGTGCCAGCTCACCACCGGCAGGGGCTGGAAACACCATATATTTT
CASSPPAGAGNTIYF
>TRBD1|TRBJ1-4|TRBV27|.
TGTGCCAGCAGTCACGGACAGGGTGCGTTGGGGGAAAAACTGTTTTTT
CASSHGQGALGEKLFF
>TRBD1|TRBJ1-1|TRBV10-3|.
TGTGCCATCAGTATAACCGGGACAGGGGCACCCAGCCGGAACACTGAAGCTTTCTTT
CAISITGTGAPSRNTEAFF
>TRBD2|TRBJ2-1|TRBV12-5|.
TGTGCTAGTGGTTTGGTAGAAAGGGGGGCCCCGGGACTAGCGGGGTGGTACAATGAGCAGTTCTTC
CASGLVERGAPGLAGWYNEQFF
>TRBD2|TRBJ2-5|TRBV2|.
TGTGCCAGCAACCGACTAGCAGGCACCCAGGAGACCCAGTACTTC
CASNRLAGTQETQYF
>TRBD2|TRBJ2-1|TRBV9|.
TGTGCCAGCAGCGTAGGAGCGGGGGCTTACAATGAGCAGTTCTTC
CASSVGAGAYNEQFF
>.|TRBJ2-7|TRBV5-6|.
TGTGCCAGCAGCTTGGGTCAATTTTACGAGCAGTACTTC
CASSLGQFYEQYF
>TRBD1|TRBJ1-2|TRBV19|once
TGTGCCAGTAGTACCGGACAGGGGAGGGGTGGCTACACCTTC
CASSTGQGRGGYTF
>TRBD1|TRBJ1-4|TRBV5-1|.
TGCGCCAGCAGCCGACAGGGGGCAACTAATGAAAAACTGTTTTTT
CASSRQGATNEKLFF
>.|TRBJ1-5|TRBV23-1|.
TGCGCCAGCAGGCTCAAAGATCACGGCGTAACAGATCAGCCCCAGCATTTT
CASRLKDHGVTDQPQHF
>.|TRBJ2-1|TRBV5-1|.
TGCGCCAGCAGCTTGACAGGGTGGAATGAGCAGTTCTTC
CASSLTGWNEQFF
>.|TRBJ1-3|TRBV11-1|.
TGTGCCAGCAGCTTCTCCGAGGCAGACACCATATATTTT
CASSFSEADTIYF
>TRBD1|TRBJ1-2|TRBV20-1|.
TGCAGTGCTAGTGTACAGGGGCAAGGAGCTGACTATGGCTACACCTTC
CSASVQGQGADYGYTF
>.|TRBJ2-1|TRBV2|.
TGTGCCAGCAGTTCTTTGAATGAGCAGTTCTTC
CASSSLNEQFF
>.|TRBJ1-1|TRBV6-5|.
TGTGCCAGCAGTTACTCGAGGGGGGGCGAGTTCTCTGAAGCTTTCTTT
CASSYSRGGEFSEAFF
>.|TRBJ1-5|TRBV29-1|.
TGCAGCGTTGGACAGTCTAATCAGCCCCAGCATTTT
CSVGQSNQPQHF
>.|TRBJ1-1|TRBV19|.
TGTGCCAGTAGTATGGGGCAGCTCATGAACACTGAAGCTTTCTTT
CASSMGQLMNTEAFF
>TRBD1|TRBJ1-1|TRBV18|.
TGTGCCAGCTCACCGAACCACCCCCGACAGGGTGGGAACACTGAAGCTTTCTTT
CASSPNHPRQGGNTEAFF
>TRBD2|TRBJ2-1|TRBV5-1|.
TGCGCCAGCAGCCACAAGGGACTAGCGGGTAATAATGAGCAGTTCTTC
CASSHKGLAGNNEQFF
>TRBD2|TRBJ2-3|TRBV5-1|once
TGCGCCAGCACCACGGGTAGCGGGGGACGTAGCACAGATACGCAGTATTTT
CASTTGSGGRSTDTQYF
>TRBD2|TRBJ2-5|TRBV5-6|once
TGTGCCAGCAGCTTGGCCCGGACTAGCGGGGGGGAGGAGACCCAGTACTTC
CASSLARTSGGEETQYF
>.|TRBJ2-7|TRBV7-6|.
TGTGCCAGCAGCCAACAGGGTTTACCCTACGAGCAGTACTTC
CASSQQGLPYEQYF
>.|TRBJ1-5|TRBV7-2|.
TGTGCCAGCAGTCGGGACAACAATCAGCCCCAGCATTTT
CASSRDNNQPQHF
>.|TRBJ2-5|TRBV7-9|.
TGTGCCAGCAGCTTAGCGCAGGGATCCCAAGAGACCCAGTACTTC
CASSLAQGSQETQYF